This is a list of T cell receptor beta chains from one sample in a study of identical twins. Via MiXCR, TCRdb re-called the 5' RACE reads, giving one row per CDR3 protein. The data hold 650,000 to 800,000 distinct CDR3 sequences, with around 8.3% observed a single time. These data were also filed under a second study, of yellow fever vaccine responses in identical twins.

Source material: PBMCs. These receptors originate from a young woman in good health. Each CDR3 is given with its conserved first and last residue. D genes are given only for firm matches. Size is stated for part of the rows, as once, few or many counts, or as a class when the clone is expanded.

J	size	D	V	CDR3	DNA
TRBJ2-7	few	NA	TRBV12-3/TRBV12-4	CASSFTISYEQYF	TGTGCCAGCAGTTTCACCATTTCCTACGAGCAGTACTTC
TRBJ1-4	few	NA	TRBV11-2	CASSFPRVSNEKLFF	TGTGCCAGCAGTTTCCCCCGGGTATCTAATGAAAAACTGTTTTTT
TRBJ2-7	few	NA	TRBV12-3/TRBV12-4	CASSLGNTGLEQYF	TGTGCCAGCAGTCTTGGAAACACGGGACTCGAGCAGTACTTC
TRBJ2-3	NA	NA	TRBV10-3	CAISGTSRGGTDTQYF	TGTGCCATCAGTGGAACGTCCAGGGGAGGTACAGATACGCAGTATTTT
TRBJ2-5	NA	NA	TRBV2	CASSDSRFGAQHF	TGTGCCAGCAGTGATAGCAGGTTCGGGGCCCAGCACTTC
TRBJ2-1	few	NA	TRBV6-2/TRBV6-3	CASIKGHLSYNEQFF	TGTGCCAGCATAAAGGGCCACCTCTCCTACAATGAGCAGTTCTTC
TRBJ2-5	few	TRBD1	TRBV28	CASSTPGQGASETQYF	TGTGCCAGCAGTACCCCGGGACAGGGGGCGAGTGAGACCCAGTACTTC
TRBJ2-7	few	TRBD2	TRBV20-1	CSAFNGTTYEQYF	TGCAGTGCTTTCAATGGGACTACCTACGAGCAGTACTTC
TRBJ2-1	few	NA	TRBV11-2	CASSLALGAVYNEQFF	TGTGCCAGCAGCTTAGCTTTGGGCGCGGTATATAATGAGCAGTTCTTC
TRBJ2-7	NA	NA	TRBV28	CASSLLVAGTSYEQYF	TGTGCCAGCAGTTTATTGGTGGCAGGAACTTCCTACGAGCAGTACTTC
TRBJ2-5	many	TRBD2	TRBV20-1	CSARATSGDSETQYF	TGCAGTGCTAGAGCGACTAGCGGGGATAGCGAGACCCAGTACTTC
TRBJ1-3	NA	TRBD1	TRBV7-9	CASSPGQGPGNTIYF	TGTGCCAGCAGCCCGGGACAGGGGCCTGGAAACACCATATATTTT
TRBJ2-3	few	TRBD1	TRBV27	CASSLATGAGNTQYF	TGTGCCAGCAGTTTGGCGACAGGGGCGGGGAATACGCAGTATTTT
TRBJ2-3	NA	NA	TRBV4-1	CASSHRGVSGARGDTQYF	TGCGCCAGCAGCCACCGGGGCGTTTCAGGGGCTCGGGGAGATACGCAGTATTTT
TRBJ1-5	NA	NA	TRBV15	CATSKRTPRDQPQHF	TGTGCCACCAGCAAAAGGACACCGAGGGATCAGCCCCAGCATTTT
TRBJ2-2	NA	NA	TRBV27	CASSAGRGNTGELFF	TGTGCCAGCAGTGCGGGGAGAGGGAACACCGGGGAGCTGTTTTTT
TRBJ2-6	few	NA	TRBV10-3	CAISESALPGSGANVLTF	TGTGCCATCAGTGAGTCTGCACTCCCCGGCTCTGGGGCCAACGTCCTGACTTTC
TRBJ2-1	few	NA	TRBV7-9	CASSPWDYNEQFF	TGTGCCAGCAGCCCCTGGGACTACAATGAGCAGTTCTTC
TRBJ2-1	few	TRBD2	TRBV3-1	CASSQARLAGGLNNEQFF	TGTGCCAGCAGCCAAGCTAGACTAGCGGGAGGGCTCAACAATGAGCAGTTCTTC
TRBJ2-7	many	NA	TRBV6-5	CASSQTQHEQYF	TGTGCCAGCAGTCAGACGCAACACGAGCAGTACTTC
TRBJ2-2	NA	NA	TRBV14	CANSHVSGTGELFF	TGTGCCAACAGCCATGTCAGCGGCACCGGGGAGCTGTTTTTT
TRBJ2-7	many	NA	TRBV20-1	CSARGPNDYEQYF	TGCAGTGCTAGGGGTCCGAATGATTACGAGCAGTACTTC
TRBJ2-1	NA	TRBD2	TRBV2	CASPASGGIYNEQFF	TGTGCCAGCCCGGCGAGCGGGGGGATCTACAATGAGCAGTTCTTC
TRBJ2-4	few	TRBD2	TRBV27	CASRPGGGKNIQYF	TGTGCCAGCAGACCCGGGGGGGGGAAAAACATTCAGTACTTC
TRBJ2-3	NA	NA	TRBV7-3	CASSTDGTDTQYF	TGTGCCAGCAGCACCGATGGTACAGATACGCAGTATTTT
TRBJ2-7	few	NA	TRBV5-1	CASSLTAGSYEQYF	TGCGCCAGCAGCTTGACGGCGGGGTCCTACGAGCAGTACTTC
TRBJ2-7	NA	NA	TRBV5-1	CASSSAGTPNHSYEQYF	TGCGCCAGCAGCTCCGCCGGGACTCCAAACCACTCCTACGAGCAGTACTTC
TRBJ2-3	many	NA	TRBV27	CASGEAGDTQYF	TGTGCCAGCGGGGAGGCCGGCGATACGCAGTATTTT
TRBJ2-1	NA	TRBD1	TRBV4-3	CASSAGTGDVNEQFF	TGCGCCAGCAGCGCGGGGACAGGGGACGTAAATGAGCAGTTCTTC
TRBJ2-3	many	NA	TRBV5-1	CASSTLRRGGLDTDTQYF	TGCGCCAGCAGCACCCTCAGGAGGGGGGGCCTAGACACAGATACGCAGTATTTT
TRBJ2-2	many	NA	TRBV5-5	CASSFSTLRNTGELFF	TGTGCCAGCAGCTTTTCGACTCTGAGGAACACCGGGGAGCTGTTTTTT
TRBJ1-2	many	TRBD1	TRBV7-9	CASSRQGNGYTF	TGTGCCAGCAGTCGACAGGGAAATGGCTACACCTTC
TRBJ2-3	NA	TRBD2	TRBV7-8	CASSPRGLAGMDTQYF	TGTGCCAGCAGCCCCCGTGGCCTAGCGGGAATGGATACGCAGTATTTT
TRBJ2-7	NA	TRBD2	TRBV11-3	CASSLVARGEYEQYF	TGTGCCAGCAGCTTAGTGGCGCGGGGGGAGTACGAGCAGTACTTC
TRBJ2-5	few	NA	TRBV20-1	CSASLSGGGQETQYF	TGCAGTGCTAGTTTATCAGGGGGGGGCCAGGAGACCCAGTACTTC
TRBJ1-5	few	TRBD1	TRBV28	CASISGQESNQPQHF	TGTGCCAGCATCTCGGGACAGGAAAGCAATCAGCCCCAGCATTTT
TRBJ2-2	NA	TRBD1	TRBV27	CASSLFYRDRGPLNWPGELFF	TGTGCCAGCAGTTTATTTTATCGGGACAGGGGGCCGCTAAATTGGCCCGGGGAGCTGTTTTTT
TRBJ2-7	many	NA	TRBV28	CASSRQDLYEQYF	TGTGCCAGCAGTCGACAGGACCTCTACGAGCAGTACTTC
TRBJ2-2	NA	TRBD2	TRBV10-3	CATGTSGSGELFF	TGTGCCACGGGGACTAGCGGGAGCGGGGAGCTGTTTTTT
TRBJ1-2	many	NA	TRBV12-3/TRBV12-4	CASSAGQGGGYTF	TGTGCCAGCAGCGCCGGGCAGGGCGGTGGCTACACCTTC
TRBJ2-3	many	NA	TRBV10-3	CAISDVARVSTDTQYF	TGTGCCATCAGTGATGTAGCGCGAGTGAGCACAGATACGCAGTATTTT
TRBJ2-5	few	NA	TRBV7-6	CASTPGSGNGGETQYF	TGTGCCAGCACCCCAGGGTCGGGGAACGGCGGTGAGACCCAGTACTTC
TRBJ2-7	few	NA	TRBV20-1	CSASHREILYEQYF	TGCAGTGCTAGCCACAGGGAAATTCTCTACGAGCAGTACTTC
TRBJ2-1	many	TRBD2	TRBV28	CASRPMGGLAGSVSYNEQFF	TGTGCCAGCAGACCCATGGGGGGACTAGCGGGATCGGTTTCCTACAATGAGCAGTTCTTC
TRBJ2-2	NA	NA	TRBV10-3	CAISRGERNTGELFF	TGTGCCATCAGTCGAGGGGAGAGAAACACCGGGGAGCTGTTTTTT
TRBJ2-3	few	TRBD2	TRBV11-1	CASSIAFSRTSGLTDTQYF	TGTGCCAGCAGCATCGCCTTCTCCCGGACTAGCGGGCTCACAGATACGCAGTATTTT
TRBJ2-3	few	NA	TRBV7-8	CASSLFQFGGARGTDTQYF	TGTGCCAGCAGCTTATTTCAGTTCGGGGGGGCCAGGGGGACAGATACGCAGTATTTT
TRBJ2-1	NA	NA	TRBV7-6	CASSLAMSGFANEQFF	TGTGCCAGCAGCTTAGCGATGAGCGGGTTCGCCAATGAGCAGTTCTTC
TRBJ2-6	few	NA	TRBV9	CASSVGRGAPSGANVLTF	TGTGCCAGCAGCGTAGGGCGGGGTGCTCCCTCTGGGGCCAACGTCCTGACTTTC
TRBJ2-1	few	NA	TRBV6-1	CASSAGLGASYNEQFF	TGTGCCAGCAGTGCTGGGCTAGGGGCCTCCTACAATGAGCAGTTCTTC